This is a list of T cell receptor beta chains from one sample in a study of T cells after somatic rescue of genetic block. Sequencing used immunoSEQ multiplex PCR; TCRdb keeps in-frame clones, though not all of them. This table has 55,000 to 75,000 clones, roughly 92% appearing once. The sample comprised peripheral blood mononuclear cells (PBMCs). The receptors come from a middle-aged man. Each CDR3 is given without its conserved first and last residue.

j_call	v_call	cdr3_aa
TRBJ2-5	TRBV6-1	ASSEGNLQETQY
TRBJ2-3	TRBV5-1	ASSWEGNAQY
TRBJ2-1	TRBV28	ASYGGGAYSYNEQF
TRBJ2-2	TRBV18	ASSPPSGGATGELF
TRBJ1-1	TRBV6-1	ASSDRGSAGHTEAF
TRBJ2-2	TRBV9	ASSVGGWGGELF
NA	TRBV9	ASSVAGFSYEQY
TRBJ1-2	TRBV7-9	ASTRRQTLNYGYT
TRBJ1-3	TRBV5-1	ASSPVGGSGNTIY
TRBJ2-3	TRBV19	ASSGPPGAGGTDTQY
TRBJ1-1	TRBV19	ASSFRDTRNTEAF
TRBJ2-1	TRBV10-1	ASSEALGGRREQF
TRBJ1-1	TRBV30	AWSVFSNTEAF
TRBJ1-1	TRBV18	ASSQGARTEAF
TRBJ1-1	TRBV6-6	ASSWSRDRNTEAF
TRBJ1-6	TRBV27	ASRDQGRNSPLH
TRBJ2-2	TRBV19	ASRGDSLNTGELF
NA	TRBV28	ASGGTGPFYEQY
TRBJ2-5	TRBV5-1	ASSLVPSEETQY
TRBJ2-3	TRBV7-9	ASSLKGVVDTQY
TRBJ1-6	TRBV2	ASSDVGGNSPLH
TRBJ1-2	TRBV25-1	ASSDPQGDYT
TRBJ2-7	TRBV7-8	ASSPTPGGGGKTYEQY